These 22 T cell receptor beta chains originate from one sample sequenced in a study of T cells in Graves' hyperthyroidism and ophthalmopathy. TCR beta CDR3 regions were amplified from RNA. The HTBI primer set drove a first-round RT-PCR of the TCR CDR3. One entry per CDR3 protein results from TCRdb running MiXCR on the multiplex PCR reads. Of roughly 520,000 distinct CDR3 sequences listed, around 22% are singletons. The specimen sequenced was blood. The receptors shown here come from a woman younger than 45 with Graves' ophthalmopathy.

This clonotype was seen a few times. V is TRBV7-9 and J is TRBJ1-1, with D possibly matching TRBD1 (5 bases). The CDR3 extends over 13 amino acids. Germline V gene lookup returns CDR1 SEHNR and CDR2 FQNEAQ (reference sequence). Trimming removed 5 bases from V and 3 bases from J, with 10 bases in between. CDR3 loop: CASSESGYTEAFF. The CDR3 coding sequence is TGTGCCAGCAGCGAATCAGGGTACACTGAAGCTTTCTTT.

In this sample, this clonotype turned up many times. The chain uses TRBV27 and TRBJ1-5, with TRBD1 as a possible D gene (5 bases). V dropped 3 bases and J dropped 5 bases, with 11 bases sitting between them. Germline CDR1 and CDR2: MNHEY and SMNVEV (reference sequence). The CDR3 runs to 14 residues. The CDR3 region is CASSFGGDHQPQHF. CDR3 nucleotides: TGTGCCAGCAGTTTTGGGGGTGACCATCAGCCCCAGCATTTT.

This clonotype showed up many times. This chain joins TRBV27 and TRBJ1-5; the match to TRBD1 covers 8 bases. CDR1 is MNHEY, CDR2 SMNVEV, per germline (reference sequence). The CDR3 contains 17 residues. The V segment lost 6 bases and the J segment 2 bases; nucleotides outside the gene matches: 12. DNA for the CDR3: TGTGCCAGCAGCTATAACAGGGGGGTGGGTGGCAATCAGCCCCAGCATTTT. Residues: CASSYNRGVGGNQPQHF.

This clonotype was observed many times. The chain combines TRBV19 with TRBJ1-2; possibly TRBD1 for D (5 bases). The length of the CDR3 is 13 residues. CDR1 LNHDA and CDR2 SQIVND come from the germline V gene (reference sequence). Trimming removed 6 bases at V and 2 bases at J, with 10 bases between. CDR3 sequence (DNA): TGTGCCAGTAGACAAAACAGGAACTATGGCTACACCTTC. Translated, it gives CASRQNRNYGYTF.

This clonotype was counted a few times. The J gene is TRBJ2-7, the V gene TRBV15; D may be TRBD1 (5 bases). Germline loops: CDR1 LNHNV, CDR2 YYDKDF (reference sequence). The CDR3 is 13 residues long. V was cut by 3 bases and J by 7 bases, with 13 bases left in between. The CDR3 nucleotides are TGTGCCACCAGCAGGGCTTGGGGCGTTGAGCAGTACTTC. Protein: CATSRAWGVEQYF. The complete variable domain, with remaining parts taken from reference TRBV15 and TRBJ2-7, reads DAMVIQNPRYQVTQFGKPVTLSCSQTLNHNVMYWYQQKSSQAPKLLFHYYDKDFNNEADTPDNFQSRRPNTSFCFLDIRSPGLGDTAMYLCATSRAWGVEQYFGPGTRLTVT.

The sample holds many counts of this clonotype. This chain joins TRBV7-6 and TRBJ1-5; D is uncertain. Trimming pared 1 base from V and 6 bases from J, leaving 10 bases between. The CDR3 has 14 amino acids. Germline CDR1 and CDR2: SGHVS and FNYEAQ. CDR3 DNA: TGTGCCAGCAGCTTAGGAAGGGAAACTCAGCCCCAGCATTTT. It is translated as CASSLGRETQPQHF.

This clonotype was counted at least ten times. This chain joins TRBV2 and TRBJ1-1; D gene ambiguous. With 7 bases removed from V and 1 base from J, the gap between germline ends came to 10 bases. CDR3 length: 13 residues. Germline lookup yields CDR1 SNHLY and CDR2 FYNNEI. The CDR3 protein is CASKRRANTEAFF. DNA for the CDR3: TGTGCCAGCAAGAGGCGGGCGAACACTGAAGCTTTCTTT.

This clonotype was recorded at least ten times. J is TRBJ1-1 and V is TRBV6-5; D remains unclear. CDR1 is MNHEY and CDR2 is SVGAGI in the germline V gene. This CDR3 is 16 amino acids long. Trimming took off 4 bases at V and 0 bases at J, with 15 bases between the two ends. The chain's CDR3 is CASSSKDEGLNTEAFF. In nucleotides, the CDR3 is TGTGCCAGCAGTTCCAAGGACGAAGGCTTGAACACTGAAGCTTTCTTT.

This chain joins TRBV12-3 or TRBV12-4 and TRBJ2-7; no definite D call. The CDR3 extends over 12 amino acids. V gave up 6 bases and J gave up 4 bases, with 10 bases separating them. The CDR3 loop is CASRILGYEQYF. The DNA of the CDR3 is TGTGCCAGCAGAATCTTGGGTTACGAGCAGTACTTC.

V usage is TRBV6-1 and J usage is TRBJ1-2; D gene ambiguous. The V end lost 6 bases, the J end lost 7 bases, and 15 bases lay between the germline ends. The CDR3 is 13 amino acids. The germline V gene has CDR1 MNHNS and CDR2 SASEGT. This CDR3 is CASSQGPAAGYTF. The CDR3, as DNA: TGTGCCAGCAGCCAAGGGCCCGCGGCTGGCTACACCTTC.

This clonotype was observed a handful of times. The J gene is TRBJ1-6, the V gene TRBV6-5; no firm D call. Germline values: CDR1 MNHEY, CDR2 SVGAGI. Trimming cost V 7 bases and J 5 bases, with 12 bases left between them. The CDR3 totals 14 residues. The CDR3 spells CASKTGVNNSPLHF. CDR3 coding DNA: TGTGCCAGCAAAACCGGAGTAAATAATTCACCCCTCCACTTT.

Many counts were recorded for this clonotype. This chain joins TRBV6-1 and TRBJ2-5; TRBD2 might be the D (6 bases). Between the trimmed V and J ends, which lost 6 bases and 7 bases, there was a span of 15 bases. This CDR3 has 13 amino acids. The V gene's germline CDR1 is MNHNS and CDR2 SASEGT. The CDR3 reads CASRGGRDGTQYF. The CDR3 DNA follows: TGTGCCAGCAGGGGGGGACGGGATGGGACCCAGTACTTC.

A note on this clonotype: Since a much larger clone is just one base distant, this may be a read error. The chain employs TRBV3-1 and TRBJ2-5, with no clear D. The CDR3 totals 14 residues. Trimming took 3 bases from V and 5 from J, leaving 13 bases between them. CDR1 and CDR2 (germline): LGHDT, YNNKEL (reference sequence). CDR3 sequence: CASSHFDRSETQYF. In DNA form, the CDR3 reads TGTGCCAGCAGCCACTTTGACCGGAGTGAGACCCAGTACTTC.

This clonotype occurred many times. V gene TRBV2 combines with J gene TRBJ2-7; D ambiguous. V dropped 2 bases and J dropped 4 bases, with 9 bases sitting between them. CDR1 and CDR2 (germline): SNHLY, FYNNEI. The CDR3 length is 13 residues. The CDR3 DNA reads TGTGCCAGCAGTGAATTGGAACTTTACGAGCAGTACTTC. Translation gives CASSELELYEQYF.

This clonotype was observed a handful of times. The chain is built from TRBV5-6 and TRBJ1-1; D gene unclear. V was cut by 0 bases and J by 2 bases, with 17 bases left in between. Germline values: CDR1 SGHDT, CDR2 YYEEEE. The CDR3 is made up of 17 amino acids. DNA for the CDR3: TGTGCCAGCAGCTTGGCTAGGCTGGAACAATTTAACACTGAAGCTTTCTTT. Translation: CASSLARLEQFNTEAFF.

This clonotype was recorded at least ten times. CDR3 DNA sequence: TGTGCCAGTAGTAATTACGGAGAGACCCAGTACTTC. Translating it yields CASSNYGETQYF. The chain carries TRBV19 and TRBJ2-5; no firm D call. Trimming pared 4 bases from V and 4 bases from J, leaving 7 bases between. The CDR3 length is 12 residues. CDR1 LNHDA and CDR2 SQIVND come from the germline V gene (reference sequence).

The V call is TRBV11-2, the J call TRBJ2-5, with D maybe TRBD1 (5 bases). The CDR3 is 15 residues long. CDR1 is SGHAT, CDR2 FQNNGV, per germline. Trimming stripped 1 base from V and 5 bases from J, with 14 bases between. This chain's CDR3 is CASSLGSGPVETQYF. CDR3 coding DNA: TGTGCCAGCAGCTTAGGATCAGGGCCGGTGGAGACCCAGTACTTC.

This clonotype was counted ten times or more. The rearrangement uses TRBV12-3 or TRBV12-4 and TRBJ1-5; no reliable D call. V shed 2 bases and J shed 2 bases, with 7 bases lying between them. This CDR3 region has 14 residues. The CDR3 coding sequence is TGTGCCAGCAGTTTAAGCTTGGGCAATCAGCCCCAGCATTTT. Its protein is CASSLSLGNQPQHF.

This clonotype was seen ten or more times. This chain links TRBV6-2 or TRBV6-3 with TRBJ2-7, with D maybe TRBD2 (6 bases). This CDR3 has 14 residues. Germline V gene sequence: CDR1 MNHEY, CDR2 SVGEGT. The V gene lost 4 bases and the J gene lost 3 bases, with 13 bases spanning the gap. The chain's CDR3 is CASSLDSGLYEQYF. The CDR3 coding sequence is TGTGCCAGCAGTTTGGATAGCGGACTCTACGAGCAGTACTTC.

This clonotype was counted a few times. V and J are TRBV19 and TRBJ1-5; D unresolved. Germline V gene sequence: CDR1 LNHDA, CDR2 SQIVND (reference sequence). V lost 2 bases, J lost 6 bases, and 5 bases lay in between. The CDR3 loop spans 12 amino acids. CDR3 DNA: TGTGCCAGTAGTATACCCCCTCAGCCCCAGCATTTT. Protein product: CASSIPPQPQHF.

This clonotype was seen ten or more times. The rearrangement joins TRBV4-1 to TRBJ1-2, with no clear D. This CDR3 is built from 11 residues. Per the germline V gene, CDR1 is MGHRA and CDR2 is YSYEKL. Trimming stripped 0 bases from V and 7 bases from J, with 3 bases between. The CDR3 bases are TGCGCCAGCAGCCAAGATCGTGGCTACACCTTC. This translates into CASSQDRGYTF.

In its sample, this clonotype was seen many times. The chain's CDR3 is CASSDPVQADTEAFF. CDR3 bases: TGTGCCAGCAGTGACCCGGTCCAGGCTGACACTGAAGCTTTCTTT. V usage is TRBV25-1 and J usage is TRBJ1-1; D gene uncertain. V lost 3 bases and J 3 bases, leaving 14 bases between the germline ends. The CDR3 is 15 residues long. CDR1 and CDR2 from the germline V gene are MGHDK and SYGVNS. The full variable domain, its missing parts supplied by reference TRBV25-1 and TRBJ1-1, is EADIYQTPRYLVIGTGKKITLECSQTMGHDKMYWYQQDPGMELHLIHYSYGVNSTEKGDLSSESTVSRIRTEHFPLTLESARPSHTSQYLCASSDPVQADTEAFFGQGTRLTVV.